Below, 32 T cell receptor beta chains from the same sample are listed, as sequenced in a study of OX40 agonist ivuxolimab in advanced cancers. Libraries were prepared by immunoSEQ multiplex PCR; TCRdb keeps only in-frame clonotypes and omits some of them. The sample lists about 25,000 clones, 65% to 90% seen once, with approximately 42% in the top ten. Source: CD4+ or CD8+ T cells sorted from blood, taken in a trial of the OX40 agonist ivuxolimab. Receptor source: an adult with an advanced solid tumor such as melanoma, head and neck, liver or kidney cancer.

This clone has a handful of counts. CDR3 sequence reads: CASSLQGGGDGYTF. CDR3 in DNA: TGTGCCAGCAGCCTTCAGGGGGGGGGCGACGGCTACACCTTC. The rearrangement uses TRBV6-5 and TRBJ1-2; 7 nucleotides match TRBD1. V shed 6 bases, J shed 8 bases, and the junction held 12 bases outside the gene matches. This CDR3 has 14 residues. Per germline, CDR1 MNHEY and CDR2 SVGAGI.

The CDR3 region is CASSFSPREQFF. CDR3 DNA sequence: TGTGCCAGCAGTTTCTCCCCCCGTGAGCAGTTCTTC. This chain uses TRBV27 with TRBJ2-1; no clear D gene. CDR3 length: 12 amino acids. The V gene's germline CDR1 is MNHEY and CDR2 SMNVEV (reference sequence). Trimming removed 3 bases at V and 9 bases at J, with 9 bases between.

The chain joins TRBV28 to TRBJ2-3, with a weak D call TRBD2 (6 bases). Germline lookup yields CDR1 MDHEN and CDR2 SYDVKM. The CDR3 length is 16 residues. Between the trimmed V and J ends, which lost 2 bases and 0 bases, there was a span of 12 bases. CDR3 residues: CASSLGGQESTDTQYF. For the CDR3, the DNA is TGTGCCAGCAGTTTAGGAGGGCAGGAGAGCACAGATACGCAGTATTTT.

The rearrangement uses TRBV28 and TRBJ1-5, with unresolved D. The CDR3 contains 12 residues. Germline CDR1 and CDR2: MDHEN and SYDVKM. Trimming took 3 bases from V and 6 from J, leaving 6 bases between them. This CDR3 is CASSFWGQPQHF. CDR3 DNA: TGTGCCAGCAGTTTCTGGGGTCAGCCCCAGCATTTT.

The V and J genes are TRBV7-2 and TRBJ2-1, with a tentative D call TRBD1 (5 bases). V was cut by 1 base and J by 8 bases, with 12 bases left in between. Germline CDR1 SGHTA, CDR2 FQGNSA. The CDR3 extends over 14 amino acids. This CDR3 reads CASSLVGRGHEQFF. The CDR3 DNA sequence: TGTGCCAGCAGCTTAGTAGGTAGGGGTCATGAGCAGTTCTTC. The full variable domain, with the rest looked up from reference TRBV7-2 and TRBJ2-1, is GAGVSQSPSNKVTEKGKDVELRCDPISGHTALYWYRQSLGQGLEFLIYFQGNSAPDKSGLPSDRFSAERTGGSVSTLTIQRTQQEDSAVYLCASSLVGRGHEQFFGPGTRLTVL.

The table lists this clone with a count of one. The chain links TRBV28 to TRBJ2-1; D not certain. The CDR3 contains 13 residues. Trimming shortened V by 3 bases and J by 8 bases, and 11 bases separated the two germline ends. The germline CDR1 and CDR2 sequences are MDHEN and SYDVKM. The CDR3 sequence is CASSLPNSDEQFF. In DNA form, the CDR3 reads TGTGCCAGCAGTTTGCCTAACTCCGATGAGCAGTTCTTC.

The V and J genes are TRBV5-6 and TRBJ2-7, with 8 bases identical to TRBD1. J lost 0 bases, V lost 5 bases, and 4 bases had no gene match. CDR1 SGHDT and CDR2 YYEEEE come from the germline V gene. The CDR3 runs to 14 residues. As DNA, the CDR3 is TGTGCCAGCAGAATGGGACAGGCCTCCTACGAGCAGTACTTC. Translated: CASRMGQASYEQYF. Looking up the rest from reference TRBV5-6 and TRBJ2-7 gives the full variable domain: DAGVTQSPTHLIKTRGQQVTLRCSPKSGHDTVSWYQQALGQGPQFIFQYYEEEERQRGNFPDRFSGHQFPNYSSELNVNALLLGDSALYLCASRMGQASYEQYFGPGTRLTVT.

J is TRBJ1-1 and V is TRBV30; D gene unclear. V lost 0 bases and J lost 4, with 6 bases in between. The length of the CDR3 is 12 residues. Germline V CDR1 and CDR2: GTSNPN, SVGIG (reference sequence). CDR3 sequence reads: CAWSVQVTEAFF. The CDR3 nucleotides read TGTGCCTGGAGTGTCCAGGTCACTGAAGCTTTCTTT. The whole variable domain, remainder taken from reference TRBV30 and TRBJ1-1, is SQTIHQWPATLVQPVGSPLSLECTVEGTSNPNLYWYRQAAGRGLQLLFYSVGIGQISSEVPQNLSASRPQDRQFILSSKKLLLSDSGFYLCAWSVQVTEAFFGQGTRLTVV.

This chain connects TRBV7-8 to TRBJ2-2, with D perhaps assigned TRBD1 or TRBD2 (5 bases each). Per the germline V gene, CDR1 is SGHVS and CDR2 is FQNEAQ. Trimming left V 6 bases short and J 1 base short, with 12 bases between. CDR3 length: 15 residues. The DNA for the CDR3 is TGTGCCAGCAGTTTCCGGGACGGGAACACCGGGGAGCTGTTTTTT. Translating gives CASSFRDGNTGELFF.

The rearrangement joins TRBV6-5 to TRBJ2-3, with D maybe TRBD2 (6 bases). V was shortened by 10 bases and J by 0 bases, with 14 bases between the two germline ends. CDR1 and CDR2 from the germline V gene are MNHEY and SVGAGI. The CDR3 covers 14 residues. Here the CDR3 reads CATHLATSTDTQYF. CDR3 sequence (DNA): TGTGCCACCCATCTAGCGACTAGCACAGATACGCAGTATTTT.

The chain couples TRBV4-1 to TRBJ1-5; D is uncertain. The CDR3 is made up of 16 amino acids. Germline V gene sequence: CDR1 MGHRA, CDR2 YSYEKL. Trimming took off 0 bases at V and 6 bases at J, with 15 bases between the two ends. The CDR3 region has the DNA TGCGCCAGCAGCCAAGATTTCGGGGAGTTGGGTCAGCCCCAGCATTTT. It translates to CASSQDFGELGQPQHF.

This chain links TRBV19 with TRBJ2-1; 8 positions match TRBD2. The germline gives CDR1 LNHDA, CDR2 SQIVND (reference sequence). Trimming removed 4 bases from V and 4 bases from J; junction bases left unmatched: 9. The length of the CDR3 is 16 residues. The CDR3 region has the DNA TGTGCCAGTAGTACCGCCCTAGCGGGCGAATACAATGAGCAGTTCTTC. Translating it yields CASSTALAGEYNEQFF.

The chain links TRBV10-3 to TRBJ2-1, with 9 bases aligning to TRBD2. Germline V lookup: CDR1 ENHRY, CDR2 SYGVKD. The CDR3 runs to 15 residues. The J segment lost 0 bases and the V segment lost 6 bases, leaving 3 bases of the junction unmatched. CDR3 region: CAISHSGSSYNEQFF. CDR3 nucleotides: TGTGCCATCAGCCATAGCGGGAGCTCCTACAATGAGCAGTTCTTC.

This clone was seen a few times. This sample includes further DNA sequences coding for the same CDR3. The chain is built from TRBV9 and TRBJ2-1; 8 bases line up with TRBD2. The V segment lost 2 bases and the J segment 8 bases; nucleotides outside the gene matches: 9. Germline CDR1 reads SGDLS; CDR2 reads YYNGEE. The CDR3 length is 15 residues. The CDR3 DNA is TGTGCCAGCAGCGTGGGTCGGGGGGGCATGGATGAGCAGTTCTTC. It is translated as CASSVGRGGMDEQFF.

This chain uses TRBV12-5 with TRBJ1-5; no clear D gene. The V end lost 3 bases, the J end lost 7 bases, and 4 bases lay between the germline ends. From germline, CDR1 is LGHNT and CDR2 FRNRAP. The length of the CDR3 is 11 residues. The CDR3 sequence: CASGFGQPQHF. Written as DNA, the CDR3 is TGTGCTAGTGGTTTCGGGCAGCCCCAGCATTTT. Full variable domain (missing parts from reference TRBV12-5 and TRBJ1-5): DARVTQTPRHKVTEMGQEVTMRCQPILGHNTVFWYRQTMMQGLELLAYFRNRAPLDDSGMPKDRFSAEMPDATLATLKIQPSEPRDSAVYFCASGFGQPQHFGDGTRLSIL.

The chain uses TRBV4-1 and TRBJ2-3; D remains ambiguous. Trimming removed 0 bases at V and 4 bases at J, with 5 bases between. CDR3 size: 13 residues. Germline CDR1 MGHRA, CDR2 YSYEKL. This chain's CDR3 is CASSQEEPDTQYF. CDR3 DNA: TGCGCCAGCAGCCAAGAAGAGCCAGATACGCAGTATTTT.

The chain couples TRBV19 to TRBJ2-1; 15 positions match TRBD2. Germline V gene sequence: CDR1 LNHDA, CDR2 SQIVND (reference sequence). Germline trimming cut 5 bases from V and 4 bases from J; bases unmatched to any gene: 12. This CDR3 region has 19 residues. CDR3: CASSPRTSGRALGYNEQFF. CDR3 DNA: TGTGCCAGTAGTCCTAGGACTAGCGGGAGGGCCCTTGGGTACAATGAGCAGTTCTTC.

J is TRBJ2-7 and V is TRBV7-9; no firm D call. V was cut by 3 bases and J by 4 bases, with 7 bases left in between. This CDR3 has 12 residues. Germline CDR1 SEHNR, CDR2 FQNEAQ (reference sequence). The CDR3 DNA is TGTGCCAGCAGCTTTGGGTCATACGAGCAGTACTTC. Protein sequence: CASSFGSYEQYF.

V gene TRBV5-1 combines with J gene TRBJ1-2; no clear D gene. The CDR3 spans 11 residues. Germline CDR1 SGHRS, CDR2 YFSETQ. Trimming pared 0 bases from V and 13 bases from J, leaving 10 bases between. The CDR3 DNA sequence: TGCGCCAGCAGCTTGGGGCAGGTGGTCACCTTC. Translated, it gives CASSLGQVVTF.

Only a few counts were recorded for this clone. The gene calls are TRBV6-5 and TRBJ1-6; D unresolved. Germline V gene sequence: CDR1 MNHEY, CDR2 SVGAGI. This CDR3 is 12 amino acids long. With 1 base removed from V and 8 bases from J, the gap between germline ends came to 3 bases. This CDR3 is CASSYLDSPLHF. As DNA, the CDR3 is TGTGCCAGCAGTTACTTGGATTCACCCCTCCACTTT.

V and J are TRBV6-4 and TRBJ2-2, with 9 bases aligning to TRBD2. The CDR3 extends over 15 amino acids. Germline-derived CDR1 and CDR2 are MRHNA and SNTAGT. V trimming: 5 bases; J trimming: 0 bases; junction bases outside the gene matches: 1. The CDR3 bases are TGTGCCAGCAGTCCTAGCGGGGCGAACACCGGGGAGCTGTTTTTT. This codes for CASSPSGANTGELFF.

The chain couples TRBV27 to TRBJ2-5, with 8 positions matching TRBD1. This CDR3 region has 14 residues. V was clipped by 8 bases and J by 1 base; unmatched bases: 6. Germline lookup yields CDR1 MNHEY and CDR2 SMNVEV (reference sequence). This CDR3 reads CASRQGLTQETQYF. CDR3 nucleotide sequence: TGTGCCAGCCGACAGGGGTTGACCCAAGAGACCCAGTACTTC.

The V and J genes are TRBV29-1 and TRBJ2-1; 9 positions agree with TRBD1. Germline V gene data show CDR1 as SQVTM and CDR2 as ANQGSEA. The V and J ends lost 6 bases and 9 bases, in that order; junction bases with no gene match: 9. The CDR3 totals 13 residues. DNA of the CDR3: TGCAGCGTACGTCCCGGGACAGGGTTTGAGCAGTTCTTC. Amino acid sequence: CSVRPGTGFEQFF.

The J gene is TRBJ2-1, the V gene TRBV5-4; D remains unclear. Per the germline V gene, CDR1 is SGHNT and CDR2 is YYREEE (reference sequence). The CDR3 contains 13 residues. V was cut by 2 bases and J by 3 bases, with 6 bases left in between. The CDR3 DNA follows: TGTGCCAGCAGCTTTGAGAACTACAATGAGCAGTTCTTC. The encoded protein is CASSFENYNEQFF.

The CDR3 protein is CASSEQAGMTDTQYF. In DNA, the CDR3 is TGTGCCAGCAGTGAACAAGCGGGGATGACAGATACGCAGTATTTT. This chain uses TRBV6-1 with TRBJ2-3, with TRBD2 matching 7 bases. Per the germline V gene, CDR1 is MNHNS and CDR2 is SASEGT. V trimming: 2 bases; J trimming: 3 bases; junction bases outside the gene matches: 5. The CDR3 covers 15 residues.

This clone occurred once. The DNA of the CDR3 is TGCGCCAGCAGCTTGCTCGGGGGGCCTACAGATACGCAGTATTTT. Translation gives CASSLLGGPTDTQYF. V and J are TRBV5-1 and TRBJ2-3; tentative D call: TRBD2 (7 bases). The CDR3 is 15 amino acids. The V and J ends lost 1 base and 3 bases respectively, with 12 bases between them. Looked up from germline, CDR1 is SGHRS and CDR2 is YFSETQ.

This clone was detected once. V is TRBV10-3 and J is TRBJ2-3, with D hard to call. Germline V CDR1 and CDR2: ENHRY, SYGVKD. V was cut by 0 bases and J by 2 bases, with 9 bases left in between. The CDR3 length is 15 residues. CDR3 nucleotides: TGTGCCATCAGTGAGTCTTCTATCCCCACAGATACGCAGTATTTT. Its protein is CAISESSIPTDTQYF.

The chain recombines TRBV2 with TRBJ2-2; TRBD1 matches 8 bases. The CDR3 spans 14 residues. V lost 4 bases to trimming and J lost 4 bases; unmatched junction nucleotides: 2. Germline V CDR1 and CDR2: SNHLY, FYNNEI. The DNA of the CDR3 is TGTGCCAGCAGTGGACAGGGGCCCACCGGGGAGCTGTTTTTT. Encoded protein: CASSGQGPTGELFF.

The chain carries TRBV10-3 and TRBJ2-3, with 9 bases lining up with TRBD2. This CDR3 has 16 amino acids. V was clipped by 3 bases and J by 1 base; unmatched bases: 5. Per the germline V gene, CDR1 is ENHRY and CDR2 is SYGVKD. For the CDR3, the DNA is TGTGCCATCAGTGAATGGCCTAGCGGGGGCACAGATACGCAGTATTTT. This encodes CAISEWPSGGTDTQYF.

A word on this clone: Germline is not matched at one junction end, which may reflect a read error. This CDR3 is also generated by other DNA sequences in the sample. The chain is built from TRBV7-7 and TRBJ2-7, with 7 bases matching TRBD1. The germline gives CDR1 SSHAT, CDR2 FNYEAQ (reference sequence). This CDR3 spans 14 amino acids. The CDR3 region has the DNA TGTGCTAGCAGCTTAGGACAGGACTCCTACGAGCAGTACTTC. It codes for CASSLGQDSYEQYF.

The chain recombines TRBV5-6 with TRBJ2-2, with 10 nucleotides matching TRBD1. The CDR3 is 16 residues long. Germline values: CDR1 SGHDT, CDR2 YYEEEE. V gave up 4 bases and J gave up 4 bases; unmatched junction bases: 7. The CDR3 loop is CASSIGGQGTTGELFF. For the CDR3, the DNA is TGTGCCAGCAGCATTGGGGGACAGGGGACCACCGGGGAGCTGTTTTTT.

This clone has ten or more counts. J is TRBJ1-3 and V is TRBV29-1; D might be TRBD1 (5 bases). V gave up 5 bases and J gave up 2 bases, with 7 bases separating them. CDR3 length: 12 amino acids. Looked up from germline, CDR1 is SQVTM and CDR2 is ANQGSEA. The CDR3 loop reads CSVWDPGNTIYF. CDR3 DNA sequence: TGCAGCGTTTGGGACCCTGGAAACACCATATATTTT.